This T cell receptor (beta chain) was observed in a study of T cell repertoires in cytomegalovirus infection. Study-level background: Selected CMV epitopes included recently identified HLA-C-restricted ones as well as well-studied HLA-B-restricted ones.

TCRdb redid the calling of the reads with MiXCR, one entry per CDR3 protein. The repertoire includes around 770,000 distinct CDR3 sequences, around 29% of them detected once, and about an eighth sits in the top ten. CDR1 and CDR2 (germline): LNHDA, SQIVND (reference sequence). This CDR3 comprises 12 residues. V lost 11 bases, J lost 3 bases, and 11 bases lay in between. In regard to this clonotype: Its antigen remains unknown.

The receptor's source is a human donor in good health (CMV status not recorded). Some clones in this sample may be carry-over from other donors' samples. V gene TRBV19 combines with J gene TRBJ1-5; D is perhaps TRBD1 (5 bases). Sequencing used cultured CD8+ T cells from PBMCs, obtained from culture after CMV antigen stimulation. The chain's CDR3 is CAWDGINQPQHF. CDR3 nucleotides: TGTGCCTGGGACGGAATCAATCAGCCCCAGCATTTT.